These 13 T cell receptor beta chains came from one sample sequenced in a study of a mutant IDH1 vaccine in newly diagnosed glioma. These receptors have no known antigen. Documented time point: week 47, end of study. Every vaccine dose comprised 300 ug of mutant IDH1 20-mer peptide plus topical imiquimod. Using immunoSEQ multiplex PCR, the repertoire was profiled, and TCRdb retains in-frame clones only, with some absent. The sample has fewer than 40,000 clones, roughly 90% seen once. The specimen comprised PBMCs, sampled from a glioma patient whose treatment included an IDH1 peptide vaccine. The origin of the receptors is a woman aged 40 to 50 with glioma.

The chain recombines TRBV5-1 with TRBJ1-1, with D hard to call. The length of the CDR3 is 15 residues. Germline lookup yields CDR1 SGHRS and CDR2 YFSETQ. V was clipped by 1 base and J by 4 bases, with 14 bases between them. CDR3 protein: CASSLSQAVGTEAFF. The CDR3 nucleotides are TGCGCCAGCAGCTTGAGTCAGGCGGTCGGCACTGAAGCTTTCTTT.

This chain joins TRBV5-1 and TRBJ2-2, with 8 bases that match TRBD2. Germline V CDR1 and CDR2: SGHRS, YFSETQ. The CDR3 is 15 residues long. V was pared by 4 bases and J by 5 bases, with 7 bases of the junction left unmatched. The CDR3 is CASSQRGGRTGELFF. The CDR3 DNA follows: TGCGCCAGCAGCCAGCGCGGGGGGAGGACCGGGGAGCTGTTTTTT.

The chain uses TRBV6-1 and TRBJ2-1; the D gene is possibly TRBD1 (5 bases). This CDR3 is 15 amino acids long. Deletions cut 8 bases from V and 0 bases from J, with 14 bases between. CDR1 is MNHNS and CDR2 is SASEGT in the germline V gene. DNA of the CDR3: TGTGCCAGCGGAAGGTCCCAGGGCTCCTACAATGAGCAGTTCTTC. Translated, it gives CASGRSQGSYNEQFF.

This clone was detected once. In nucleotides, the CDR3 is TGCAGCGTTGGAGCAAATACCTACGAGCAGTACTTC. This encodes CSVGANTYEQYF. The genes are TRBV29-1 and TRBJ2-7, with D unclear. The CDR3 has 12 amino acids. Trimming left V 4 bases short and J 2 bases short, with 9 bases between. Germline V gene lookup returns CDR1 SQVTM and CDR2 ANQGSEA.

J is TRBJ2-3 and V is TRBV7-2; 8 nucleotides align to TRBD2. Germline V gene lookup returns CDR1 SGHTA and CDR2 FQGNSA. The CDR3 has 15 amino acids. The V segment lost 0 bases and the J segment 5 bases; nucleotides outside the gene matches: 4. CDR3 coding DNA: TGTGCCAGCAGCTTAGCTCGGGGGGGCCGAGATACGCAGTATTTT. Protein product: CASSLARGGRDTQYF.

The CDR3 sequence is CASIGTGRTYEQYF. The CDR3 nucleotides read TGTGCCAGCATCGGGACAGGGAGGACCTACGAGCAGTACTTC. The V and J genes are TRBV6-6 and TRBJ2-7, with 9 nucleotides matching TRBD1. Germline assignment: CDR1 MNHNY and CDR2 SVGAGI (reference sequence). After removal of 7 bases from V and 2 bases from J, the junction contained 6 bases not matched to a gene. This CDR3 comprises 14 residues.

The chain couples TRBV5-4 to TRBJ1-6; maybe TRBD1 (5 bases). V shed 9 bases and J shed 10 bases, with 17 bases lying between them. Germline CDR1 SGHNT, CDR2 YYREEE (reference sequence). This CDR3 is 13 amino acids long. As DNA, the CDR3 is TGTGCCACCTTTACCGCTCCAGGGTCACCCCTCCACTTT. This sequence encodes CATFTAPGSPLHF.

This sequence joins TRBV11-2 and TRBJ1-4; TRBD1 agrees at 7 bases. Trimming removed 5 bases from V and 7 bases from J; junction bases left unmatched: 7. The CDR3 is 14 residues long. The V gene's germline CDR1 is SGHAT and CDR2 FQNNGV. In nucleotides, the CDR3 is TGTGCCAGCAGCGGAACAGGGGCGGGTGAAAAACTGTTTTTT. This gives the protein CASSGTGAGEKLFF.

The chain combines TRBV5-1 with TRBJ1-4; D may be TRBD1 (6 bases). Germline V gene data show CDR1 as SGHRS and CDR2 as YFSETQ. The V end was cut by 4 bases, the J end by 8 bases, with 18 bases between. The CDR3 spans 15 residues. CDR3 nucleotide sequence: TGCGCCAGCAGCCTCCAAGGGGGGGTGGAGGAAAAACTGTTTTTT. Its protein is CASSLQGGVEEKLFF. Drawing the rest from reference TRBV5-1 and TRBJ1-4, the complete variable domain is KAGVTQTPRYLIKTRGQQVTLSCSPISGHRSVSWYQQTPGQGLQFLFEYFSETQRNKGNFPGRFSGRQFSNSRSEMNVSTLELGDSALYLCASSLQGGVEEKLFFGSGTQLSVL.

CDR3 loop: CASSLAKGSNTEAFF. CDR3 DNA sequence: TGCGCCAGCAGCTTGGCCAAGGGCTCGAACACTGAAGCTTTCTTT. This chain uses TRBV5-1 with TRBJ1-1; D not resolved. V dropped 0 bases and J dropped 1 base, with 10 bases sitting between them. The CDR3 spans 15 residues. Germline-derived CDR1 and CDR2 are SGHRS and YFSETQ. Full variable domain (remainder filled in from reference TRBV5-1 and TRBJ1-1): KAGVTQTPRYLIKTRGQQVTLSCSPISGHRSVSWYQQTPGQGLQFLFEYFSETQRNKGNFPGRFSGRQFSNSRSEMNVSTLELGDSALYLCASSLAKGSNTEAFFGQGTRLTVV.

This clone is medium-sized in the sample. The genes are TRBV4-2 and TRBJ1-1; 7 nucleotides align to TRBD1. This CDR3 has 13 residues. Germline V lookup: CDR1 LGHNA, CDR2 YNFKEQ. V was clipped by 4 bases and J by 6 bases; unmatched bases: 5. CDR3 region: CASSLRQGPEAFF. In DNA form, the CDR3 reads TGTGCCAGCAGCCTACGACAGGGTCCTGAAGCTTTCTTT.

The CDR3 nucleotides are TGTGCCAGCAGTCGAGACAGAAATCAGCCCCAGCATTTT. It encodes CASSRDRNQPQHF. This chain links TRBV5-5 with TRBJ1-5, with D possibly being TRBD1 (5 bases). The CDR3 runs to 13 residues. Germline values: CDR1 SGHKS, CDR2 YYEKEE (reference sequence). Trimming removed 5 bases at V and 4 bases at J, with 10 bases between. Full variable domain (outside the CDR3, taken from reference TRBV5-5 and TRBJ1-5): DAGVTQSPTHLIKTRGQQVTLRCSPISGHKSVSWYQQVLGQGPQFIFQYYEKEERGRGNFPDRFSARQFPNYSSELNVNALLLGDSALYLCASSRDRNQPQHFGDGTRLSIL.

J is TRBJ2-3 and V is TRBV5-4, with D perhaps given as TRBD1 or TRBD2 (5 bases each). From germline, CDR1 is SGHNT and CDR2 YYREEE (reference sequence). The CDR3 totals 15 residues. V was clipped by 1 base and J by 7 bases, with 16 bases between them. CDR3 in amino acids: CASSLIGDPLNTQYF. DNA for the CDR3: TGTGCCAGCAGCTTGATTGGGGACCCACTAAATACGCAGTATTTT.